One sample yielded the 22 T cell receptor beta chains listed below, sequenced in a study of T cell changes during pregnancy in multiple sclerosis. Produced via immunoSEQ multiplex PCR; TCRdb's table is partial and in-frame only. This sample has under 65,000 clones, with about nine tenths found just once. The specimen comprised peripheral blood, sampled in the first trimester of pregnancy. Source of these receptors: a female donor in good health, enrolled as a control in a pregnancy study.

J is TRBJ1-1 and V is TRBV11-2; D not resolved. Per germline, CDR1 SGHAT and CDR2 FQNNGV. The CDR3 runs 15 residues. V was trimmed by 1 base and J by 6 bases, leaving 15 bases between them. The CDR3 DNA reads as TGTGCCAGCAGCTTAGGGGCGACTATACTATCTGAAGCTTTCTTT. Residues: CASSLGATILSEAFF. Combining the CDR3 with reference TRBV11-2 and TRBJ1-1 gives the whole variable domain EAGVAQSPRYKIIEKRQSVAFWCNPISGHATLYWYQQILGQGPKLLIQFQNNGVVDDSQLPKDRFSAERLKGVDSTLKIQPAKLEDSAVYLCASSLGATILSEAFFGQGTRLTVV.

The V and J genes are TRBV6-1 and TRBJ1-5, with TRBD1 matching 9 bases. The junction had 11 bases not matched to a gene; V was cut back by 4 bases and J by 4 bases. From germline, CDR1 is MNHNS and CDR2 SASEGT. The CDR3 totals 17 residues. CDR3 residues: CASSGPGTGTGNQPQHF. The CDR3 DNA sequence: TGTGCCAGCAGTGGTCCCGGGACAGGGACTGGTAATCAGCCCCAGCATTTT.

The chain recombines TRBV11-2 with TRBJ1-1; tentative D call: TRBD1 (6 bases). V shed 7 bases and J shed 1 base, with 13 bases lying between them. This CDR3 contains 14 residues. Germline V gene data show CDR1 as SGHAT and CDR2 as FQNNGV. The CDR3 bases are TGTGCCAGCACCTCAGGGGTGGGGAACACTGAAGCTTTCTTT. Translated, it gives CASTSGVGNTEAFF.

Here the CDR3 reads CASAVAGFTDTQYF. The CDR3 DNA is TGTGCCAGCGCGGTAGCGGGGTTCACAGATACGCAGTATTTT. The chain joins TRBV25-1 to TRBJ2-3; TRBD2 aligns across 8 bases. V shed 8 bases and J 2 bases; nucleotides not matched to a gene: 6. Germline V CDR1 and CDR2: MGHDK, SYGVNS. This CDR3 is built from 14 residues.

The chain is built from TRBV2 and TRBJ2-3, with 7 nucleotides matching TRBD1. After removal of 3 bases from V and 5 bases from J, the junction contained 11 bases not matched to a gene. The germline V gene has CDR1 SNHLY and CDR2 FYNNEI. The CDR3 sequence is 16 residues long. The CDR3 region has the DNA TGTGCCAGCAGTGAGGGCAGGGGGTATTTAGAAGATACGCAGTATTTT. Residues: CASSEGRGYLEDTQYF.

This rearrangement joins TRBV18 to TRBJ2-1; 11 nucleotides align to TRBD2. CDR1 and CDR2 from the germline V gene are KGHSH and LQKENI. The CDR3 loop spans 17 amino acids. V lost 1 base to trimming and J lost 4 bases; unmatched junction nucleotides: 6. In DNA form, the CDR3 reads TGTGCCAGCTCACCACGCCAGGGACTAGCGGAATACAATGAGCAGTTCTTC. Translated, it gives CASSPRQGLAEYNEQFF.

This clone was seen just once. This chain links TRBV4-3 with TRBJ2-1; 8 bases line up with TRBD2. The CDR3 extends over 15 amino acids. V lost 0 bases and J lost 10; bases outside the gene matches: 8. Germline V gene sequence: CDR1 LGHNA, CDR2 YSLEER. Here the CDR3 DNA reads TGCGCCAGCAGCCAAGATCGAGGACTAGCTGGAGAGCAGTTCTTC. Protein: CASSQDRGLAGEQFF.

The chain combines TRBV28 with TRBJ2-7; 8 bases line up with TRBD1. The CDR3 runs to 13 residues. The germline gives CDR1 MDHEN, CDR2 SYDVKM. V lost 6 bases, J lost 7 bases, and 8 bases stayed unmatched. CDR3 in amino acids: CASRAGGSREQYF. In nucleotides, the CDR3 is TGTGCCAGCAGAGCAGGGGGCTCTCGAGAGCAGTACTTC.

The chain recombines TRBV4-2 with TRBJ2-2; 11 bases fit TRBD2. The CDR3 is 18 amino acids. V shed 1 base and J 5 bases; nucleotides not matched to a gene: 9. Germline loops: CDR1 LGHNA, CDR2 YNFKEQ. The CDR3 protein is CASSQGISGGAETGELFF. In DNA form, the CDR3 reads TGTGCCAGCAGCCAAGGGATTAGCGGGGGGGCGGAAACCGGGGAGCTGTTTTTT.

The rearrangement uses TRBV4-1 and TRBJ1-2; 7 nucleotides align to TRBD1. V dropped 4 bases and J dropped 3; count of bases not matched to a gene: 11. Germline values: CDR1 MGHRA, CDR2 YSYEKL. CDR3 length: 16 residues. The CDR3 spells CASSPGTAELHYGYTF. The CDR3 DNA reads TGCGCCAGCAGCCCCGGGACAGCTGAACTCCACTATGGCTACACCTTC.

CDR3 region: CASRLSGQGALGYTF. As DNA, the CDR3 is TGTGCCAGCAGACTCTCGGGACAGGGGGCCCTAGGCTACACCTTC. The chain has TRBV6-5 and TRBJ1-2; 12 bases are shared with TRBD1. The CDR3 covers 15 residues. Germline V gene lookup returns CDR1 MNHEY and CDR2 SVGAGI. Trimming at V came to 6 bases and at J to 8 bases, leaving 10 bases not matched to a gene.

The chain recombines TRBV5-6 with TRBJ1-2; no clear D. CDR1 and CDR2 from the germline V gene are SGHDT and YYEEEE. The CDR3 has 13 amino acids. Trimming cost V 0 bases and J 3 bases, with 6 bases left between them. The CDR3, as DNA: TGTGCCAGCAGCTTGGGACTGCACTATGGCTACACCTTC. Translation: CASSLGLHYGYTF.

The chain recombines TRBV2 with TRBJ1-1; 7 positions match TRBD1. This CDR3 region has 16 residues. The V gene end was trimmed by 5 bases and the J gene end by 4 bases; junction bases not matched to a gene: 13. CDR1 SNHLY and CDR2 FYNNEI come from the germline V gene. CDR3 nucleotide sequence: TGTGCCAGCAGTTTCCGAGTGACAGGGCAACGCACTGAAGCTTTCTTT. Amino acid sequence: CASSFRVTGQRTEAFF. Together with reference TRBV2 and TRBJ1-1, the CDR3 gives the full variable domain: EPEVTQTPSHQVTQMGQEVILRCVPISNHLYFYWYRQILGQKVEFLVSFYNNEISEKSEIFDDQFSVERPDGSNFTLKIRSTKLEDSAMYFCASSFRVTGQRTEAFFGQGTRLTVV.

The chain has TRBV21-1 and TRBJ2-2; TRBD1, the table's D call, was not compared with the DNA. TRBV21-1 is flagged as a pseudogene. The CDR3 spans 19 residues. CDR3 sequence reads: CAVHRCVVAGQGCTGELFF. The CDR3 DNA sequence: TGTGCCGTACACCGGTGCGTGGTAGCTGGACAGGGGTGCACCGGGGAGCTGTTTTTT.

The table lists this clone with a count of one. The rearrangement uses TRBV5-1 and TRBJ2-5; 9 bases align to TRBD1. Germline V CDR1 and CDR2: SGHRS, YFSETQ. Losses at the gene ends were 3 bases for V and 5 bases for J; bases not matched to a gene: 5. The CDR3 sequence is 14 residues long. The CDR3 DNA sequence: TGCGCCAGCAGCTCTACAGGGGGCTGGGAGACCCAGTACTTC. It codes for CASSSTGGWETQYF. The entire variable domain, with the rest obtained from reference TRBV5-1 and TRBJ2-5, is as follows: KAGVTQTPRYLIKTRGQQVTLSCSPISGHRSVSWYQQTPGQGLQFLFEYFSETQRNKGNFPGRFSGRQFSNSRSEMNVSTLELGDSALYLCASSSTGGWETQYFGPGTRLLVL.

The chain recombines TRBV28 with TRBJ1-5; 8 nucleotides line up with TRBD1. With V trimmed by 8 bases and J by 6 bases, 6 bases remained unmatched. Germline V gene sequence: CDR1 MDHEN, CDR2 SYDVKM. The CDR3 contains 13 residues. CDR3 sequence reads: CASFDRGIQPQHF. Here the CDR3 DNA reads TGTGCCAGCTTTGACAGGGGTATTCAGCCCCAGCATTTT.

This rearrangement joins TRBV6-5 to TRBJ2-7; tentative D call: TRBD2 (6 bases). Trimming took off 10 bases at V and 7 bases at J, with 14 bases between the two ends. Germline V lookup: CDR1 MNHEY, CDR2 SVGAGI. This CDR3 has 11 residues. CDR3 sequence reads: CATTSAGEQYF. The CDR3, as DNA: TGTGCCACCACGAGTGCGGGGGAGCAGTACTTC.

The genes are TRBV12-5 and TRBJ2-2; 9 nucleotides agree with TRBD1. Germline CDR1 and CDR2: LGHNT and FRNRAP. The CDR3 is made up of 16 amino acids. J gave up 0 bases and V 5 bases, and 4 bases lay outside the gene matches. Here the CDR3 DNA reads TGTGCTAGTGGTACACAGGGGGCGGCGAACACCGGGGAGCTGTTTTTT. Protein: CASGTQGAANTGELFF. The full variable domain, completed using reference TRBV12-5 and TRBJ2-2, is DARVTQTPRHKVTEMGQEVTMRCQPILGHNTVFWYRQTMMQGLELLAYFRNRAPLDDSGMPKDRFSAEMPDATLATLKIQPSEPRDSAVYFCASGTQGAANTGELFFGEGSRLTVL.

The chain uses TRBV7-2 and TRBJ2-3; 7 nucleotides agree with TRBD2. This CDR3 is built from 14 residues. Germline V gene sequence: CDR1 SGHTA, CDR2 FQGNSA. V was clipped by 3 bases and J by 6 bases; unmatched bases: 6. The CDR3 here is CASSFYGRSDTQYF. The CDR3, as DNA: TGTGCCAGCAGCTTTTACGGGAGGTCGGATACGCAGTATTTT.

V usage is TRBV7-2 and J usage is TRBJ2-7; 9 nucleotides align to TRBD2. The V gene's germline CDR1 is SGHTA and CDR2 FQGNSA. With 5 bases clipped from V and 1 base from J, the junction kept 15 bases outside the gene matches. The CDR3 loop spans 18 amino acids. DNA of the CDR3: TGTGCCAGCAGCCATATTCATCCTATAGCGGGAGTATCCTACGAGCAGTACTTC. This translates into CASSHIHPIAGVSYEQYF. Together with reference TRBV7-2 and TRBJ2-7, the CDR3 gives the full variable domain: GAGVSQSPSNKVTEKGKDVELRCDPISGHTALYWYRQSLGQGLEFLIYFQGNSAPDKSGLPSDRFSAERTGGSVSTLTIQRTQQEDSAVYLCASSHIHPIAGVSYEQYFGPGTRLTVT.

The chain uses TRBV18 and TRBJ2-7; 9 bases align to TRBD1. Germline V gene sequence: CDR1 KGHSH, CDR2 LQKENI. The CDR3 is 15 amino acids. J gave up 2 bases and V 6 bases, and 8 bases lay outside the gene matches. The CDR3 spells CASSPGTGSPYEQYF. CDR3 DNA sequence: TGTGCCAGCTCCCCCGGGACAGGGAGTCCCTACGAGCAGTACTTC.

CDR3 amino acids: CASSLHTTGNTGELFF. CDR3 sequence (DNA): TGTGCCAGCTCCCTTCACACGACAGGGAACACCGGGGAGCTGTTTTTT. V usage is TRBV18 and J usage is TRBJ2-2; D is possibly TRBD1 (6 bases). Germline V gene sequence: CDR1 KGHSH, CDR2 LQKENI. The CDR3 spans 16 residues. The V and J ends lost 6 bases and 1 base respectively, with 15 bases between them.